Below, 28 T cell receptor beta chains from the same sample are listed, as sequenced in a study of beta chain features in type 1 diabetes. What was sequenced were expressed TCRB transcripts, since all of the isolated RNA had been reverse transcribed. This table comes from immunoSEQ multiplex PCR, and its TCRdb copy is limited to in-frame clones, with some not included. Of about 370,000 clones listed, less than 15% are singletons. Source material: naive CD4+ T cells from blood. These receptors all come from a woman between 18 and 29 years old in good health.

The CDR3 nucleotides are TGCGCCAGCAGCACTGACGGTTCAGGAGCCAACGTCCTGACTTTC. Protein product: CASSTDGSGANVLTF. The chain recombines TRBV5-1 with TRBJ2-6; D gene unclear. In germline, CDR1 is SGHRS, CDR2 YFSETQ. This CDR3 region has 15 residues. Trimming removed 4 bases at V and 7 bases at J, with 15 bases between.

This chain links TRBV5-1 with TRBJ1-5, with a tentative D call TRBD1 (6 bases). CDR1 and CDR2 (germline): SGHRS, YFSETQ. V was clipped by 4 bases and J by 4 bases, with 15 bases between them. The CDR3 covers 15 residues. This CDR3 reads CASSIGWDTNQPQHF. CDR3 coding DNA: TGCGCCAGCAGCATAGGATGGGACACGAATCAGCCCCAGCATTTT.

The chain recombines TRBV7-3 with TRBJ2-1, with 9 bases matching TRBD2. V was clipped by 5 bases and J by 4 bases; unmatched bases: 15. The germline CDR1 and CDR2 sequences are SGHTA and FQGTGA. The length of the CDR3 is 18 residues. CDR3 sequence: CASSNQGFAGGTYNEQFF. CDR3 DNA sequence: TGTGCCAGCAGCAATCAGGGGTTTGCGGGAGGGACATACAATGAGCAGTTCTTC.

V is TRBV9 and J is TRBJ1-2; possible D gene TRBD1, 6 bases. The CDR3 totals 13 residues. V lost 4 bases and J lost 5, with 12 bases in between. Germline V CDR1 and CDR2: SGDLS, YYNGEE. The CDR3 nucleotides read TGTGCCAGCAGCCCTACAGGGAATTATGGCTACACCTTC. It specifies CASSPTGNYGYTF. Together with reference TRBV9 and TRBJ1-2, the CDR3 gives the full variable domain: DSGVTQTPKHLITATGQRVTLRCSPRSGDLSVYWYQQSLDQGLQFLIQYYNGEERAKGNILERFSAQQFPDLHSELNLSSLELGDSALYFCASSPTGNYGYTFGSGTRLTVV.

The J gene is TRBJ1-2, the V gene TRBV6-6, with TRBD1 as a possible D gene (5 bases). The V and J ends lost 5 bases and 4 bases respectively, with 11 bases between them. Germline V lookup: CDR1 MNHNY, CDR2 SVGAGI (reference sequence). The CDR3 is made up of 13 amino acids. CDR3 region: CASSPDRTYGYTF. The CDR3, as DNA: TGTGCCAGCAGTCCTGACAGAACCTATGGCTACACCTTC.

V and J are TRBV9 and TRBJ2-7, with 7 bases that match TRBD1. This CDR3 has 15 amino acids. V dropped 4 bases and J dropped 5; count of bases not matched to a gene: 12. Germline CDR1 and CDR2: SGDLS and YYNGEE. CDR3 sequence reads: CASSPQQGLSHEQYF. The CDR3 DNA reads as TGTGCCAGCAGCCCCCAACAGGGGTTAAGCCACGAGCAGTACTTC.

The CDR3 loop is CASSEEARLADTQYF. DNA of the CDR3: TGTGCCAGCAGTGAAGAGGCTAGGCTCGCAGATACGCAGTATTTT. This chain links TRBV6-1 with TRBJ2-3, with D hard to call. V lost 1 base to trimming and J lost 4 bases, with 12 bases between them. The CDR3 is 15 amino acids. Germline loops: CDR1 MNHNS, CDR2 SASEGT.

The chain combines TRBV29-1 with TRBJ1-3; no clear D gene. The V end lost 3 bases, the J end lost 0 bases, and 12 bases lay between the germline ends. The CDR3 runs to 15 residues. Germline loops: CDR1 SQVTM, CDR2 ANQGSEA. The CDR3 loop reads CSVDTTGSSGNTIYF. CDR3 DNA: TGCAGCGTTGATACGACGGGGAGCTCTGGAAACACCATATATTTT.

The chain has TRBV7-9 and TRBJ2-7; no clear D gene. The V end was cut by 4 bases, the J end by 6 bases, with 7 bases between. Germline V lookup: CDR1 SEHNR, CDR2 FQNEAQ (reference sequence). The CDR3 runs to 11 residues. The CDR3, as DNA: TGTGCCAGCAGCTCTCACGGCGAGCAGTACTTC. Protein: CASSSHGEQYF.

This clone was counted between two and nine times. V usage is TRBV16 and J usage is TRBJ1-3; D perhaps matches TRBD1 (6 bases). V gave up 2 bases and J gave up 2 bases, with 13 bases separating them. Germline V gene lookup returns CDR1 KGHSY and CDR2 FQNENV. The CDR3 runs to 16 residues. The chain's CDR3 is CASSQDLQGPGNTIYF. The CDR3 nucleotides are TGTGCCAGCAGCCAAGATCTACAGGGCCCTGGAAACACCATATATTTT.

The rearrangement links TRBV19 to TRBJ2-2; D call uncertain. The CDR3 consists of 16 residues. Deletions cut 3 bases from V and 1 base from J, with 12 bases between. Germline V CDR1 and CDR2: LNHDA, SQIVND (reference sequence). The CDR3 DNA sequence: TGTGCCAGTAGTATTGAGACTTCTCTGAACACCGGGGAGCTGTTTTTT. Residues: CASSIETSLNTGELFF.

DNA for the CDR3: TGTGCCAGCAGCGTGGGTAGCGGGAGCGGCCATGAGCAGTTCTTC. The encoded protein is CASSVGSGSGHEQFF. The genes are TRBV9 and TRBJ2-1; 9 nucleotides agree with TRBD2. The CDR3 is made up of 15 amino acids. The V and J ends lost 2 bases and 8 bases, in that order; junction bases with no gene match: 8. Germline lookup yields CDR1 SGDLS and CDR2 YYNGEE.

The CDR3 reads CASSFSGETQYF. The CDR3 DNA follows: TGCGCCAGCAGCTTTTCCGGGGAGACCCAGTACTTC. The rearrangement links TRBV5-1 to TRBJ2-5; D is uncertain. This CDR3 comprises 12 residues. The germline V gene has CDR1 SGHRS and CDR2 YFSETQ. Between the trimmed V and J ends, which lost 2 bases and 5 bases, there was a span of 7 bases.

This chain connects TRBV4-2 to TRBJ1-1; D gene unclear. This CDR3 contains 16 residues. Germline CDR1 and CDR2: LGHNA and YNFKEQ. V was trimmed by 4 bases and J by 0 bases, leaving 15 bases between them. The CDR3 loop reads CASSPKTSSVNTEAFF. The CDR3 nucleotides are TGTGCCAGCAGCCCAAAGACCAGCAGCGTGAACACTGAAGCTTTCTTT.

This clone was detected a few times. This chain connects TRBV7-3 to TRBJ2-5; D not certain. Germline CDR1 is SGHTA and CDR2 is FQGTGA. CDR3 length equals 12 residues. V gave up 1 base and J gave up 4 bases, with 4 bases separating them. CDR3: CASSLNIETQYF. CDR3 nucleotides: TGTGCCAGCAGCTTAAATATAGAGACCCAGTACTTC.

This clone has a handful of counts. The rearrangement joins TRBV7-9 to TRBJ2-1; D gene ambiguous. Between the trimmed V and J ends, which lost 7 bases and 0 bases, there was a span of 7 bases. CDR1 is SEHNR and CDR2 is FQNEAQ in the germline V gene (reference sequence). This CDR3 has 13 residues. This CDR3 reads CASTPPSYNEQFF. The CDR3 bases are TGTGCCAGCACCCCTCCCTCCTACAATGAGCAGTTCTTC.

V gene TRBV6-6 combines with J gene TRBJ2-3, with D hard to call. Trimming shortened V by 2 bases and J by 0 bases, and 12 bases separated the two germline ends. The CDR3 spans 16 residues. The germline gives CDR1 MNHNY, CDR2 SVGAGI (reference sequence). CDR3 region: CASSYRTLPSTDTQYF. CDR3 DNA sequence: TGTGCCAGCAGTTACCGTACTCTCCCTAGCACAGATACGCAGTATTTT.

The chain joins TRBV11-2 to TRBJ1-4; the match to TRBD1 covers 8 bases. The CDR3 spans 14 residues. Trimming removed 3 bases from V and 11 bases from J; junction bases left unmatched: 8. CDR1 is SGHAT, CDR2 FQNNGV, per germline. The CDR3 protein is CASSFDGQGGKLFF. CDR3 coding DNA: TGTGCCAGCAGCTTCGATGGACAGGGTGGGAAACTGTTTTTT.

Only a few counts were recorded for this clone. The rearrangement uses TRBV7-3 and TRBJ2-3; TRBD2 matches at 10 bases. Germline V gives CDR1 SGHTA, CDR2 FQGTGA. V trimming: 2 bases; J trimming: 1 base; junction bases outside the gene matches: 3. The CDR3 is 16 residues long. CDR3 amino acids: CASSLASGSRTDTQYF. DNA for the CDR3: TGTGCCAGCAGCTTAGCTAGCGGGAGTCGCACAGATACGCAGTATTTT.

The rearrangement links TRBV29-1 to TRBJ2-5, with TRBD1 as a possible D gene (6 bases). The V gene's germline CDR1 is SQVTM and CDR2 ANQGSEA. V lost 6 bases and J 3 bases, leaving 11 bases between the germline ends. The CDR3 spans 12 residues. The CDR3 loop is CSVRAGEETQYF. DNA of the CDR3: TGCAGCGTCAGAGCAGGGGAAGAGACCCAGTACTTC.

This clone has just a few counts. This rearrangement joins TRBV2 to TRBJ1-1; 8 bases match TRBD1. Germline-derived CDR1 and CDR2 are SNHLY and FYNNEI. V was clipped by 6 bases and J by 6 bases; unmatched bases: 9. The CDR3 totals 14 residues. The CDR3 is CASRIKQGAAEAFF. CDR3 sequence (DNA): TGTGCCAGCAGGATCAAGCAGGGGGCGGCTGAAGCTTTCTTT.

A few counts support this clone. The chain couples TRBV19 to TRBJ2-1, with 8 bases lining up with TRBD2. The CDR3 contains 15 residues. V lost 4 bases, J lost 5 bases, and 7 bases stayed unmatched. Germline V CDR1 and CDR2: LNHDA, SQIVND (reference sequence). The CDR3 nucleotides read TGTGCCAGTAGTAACTTGAGACTAGCGCACAATGAGCAGTTCTTC. Its translation: CASSNLRLAHNEQFF. The full variable domain, its missing parts supplied by reference TRBV19 and TRBJ2-1, is DGGITQSPKYLFRKEGQNVTLSCEQNLNHDAMYWYRQDPGQGLRLIYYSQIVNDFQKGDIAEGYSVSREKKESFPLTVTSAQKNPTAFYLCASSNLRLAHNEQFFGPGTRLTVL.

The chain carries TRBV25-1 and TRBJ2-7, with 7 bases identical to TRBD1. CDR1 is MGHDK, CDR2 SYGVNS, per germline. J was trimmed by 3 bases and V by 1 base; bases with no gene match: 3. The CDR3 covers 14 residues. The CDR3 sequence: CASSEWDSYYEQYF. CDR3 bases: TGTGCCAGCAGTGAATGGGACAGCTACTACGAGCAGTACTTC.

This clone was seen only a few times. The rearrangement joins TRBV28 to TRBJ2-7; the match to TRBD1 covers 8 bases. The CDR3 is 12 residues long. Trimming took 6 bases from V and 7 from J; bases not matched to a gene: 5. Germline assignment: CDR1 MDHEN and CDR2 SYDVKM. CDR3 bases: TGTGCCAGCAGCCCAGGGGGCTGGGAGCAGTACTTC. Translation: CASSPGGWEQYF.

The chain employs TRBV5-1 and TRBJ2-5, with 11 bases fitting TRBD1. The V gene end was trimmed by 6 bases and the J gene end by 0 bases; junction bases not matched to a gene: 7. This CDR3 has 16 residues. Germline V gives CDR1 SGHRS, CDR2 YFSETQ. The CDR3 is CASNQGTGGYQETQYF. CDR3 DNA: TGCGCCAGCAACCAGGGGACAGGGGGTTACCAAGAGACCCAGTACTTC.

The chain joins TRBV13 to TRBJ1-1; D perhaps matches TRBD1 (6 bases). Germline loops: CDR1 PRHDT, CDR2 FYEKMQ (reference sequence). CDR3 length equals 14 residues. V was shortened by 8 bases and J by 1 base, with 14 bases between the two germline ends. The CDR3 DNA reads TGTGCCAGCCGACAAGACAGGAGGAACACTGAAGCTTTCTTT. Amino acid sequence: CASRQDRRNTEAFF.

The rearrangement links TRBV28 to TRBJ2-7, with 9 bases lining up with TRBD2. The CDR3 sequence is 15 residues long. The germline V gene has CDR1 MDHEN and CDR2 SYDVKM. Trimming cost V 0 bases and J 6 bases; bases outside gene matches: 6. This CDR3 is CASSLWASGTREQYF. In nucleotides, the CDR3 is TGTGCCAGCAGTTTATGGGCTAGCGGGACCCGCGAGCAGTACTTC.

This chain joins TRBV6-4 and TRBJ1-1; D ambiguous. This CDR3 is 13 amino acids long. Germline values: CDR1 MRHNA, CDR2 SNTAGT. Trimming took off 6 bases at V and 0 bases at J, with 8 bases between the two ends. In nucleotides, the CDR3 is TGTGCCAGCAGCACTCAGGTGAACACTGAAGCTTTCTTT. This codes for CASSTQVNTEAFF.